This T cell receptor (beta chain) was retrieved from a study of T cells in Graves' hyperthyroidism and ophthalmopathy. Germline values: CDR1 SEHNR, CDR2 FQNEAQ (reference sequence). The CDR3 has 17 amino acids. The J segment lost 1 base and the V segment lost 5 bases, leaving 6 bases of the junction unmatched. Many counts were recorded for this clonotype. Amplification yielded TCR beta CDR3 regions, with RNA transcripts as the source. A set of HTBI primers served as the primers for a first-round RT-PCR of the TCR CDR3. MiXCR, run by TCRdb on the multiplex PCR reads, gives a single entry per CDR3 protein. The table records fewer than 900,000 distinct CDR3 sequences, about a sixth of them present only once.

The sequenced sample was blood. This rearrangement joins TRBV7-9 to TRBJ2-3; TRBD2 agrees at 13 bases. The TCR originated in a man aged 18 to 35 with Graves' hyperthyroidism. CDR3 DNA: TGTGCCAGCAGCCCCGGGACTAGCGGGGTCCGCACAGATACGCAGTATTTT. It encodes CASSPGTSGVRTDTQYF.